Shown below are 8 T cell receptor beta chains from a single sample sequenced in a study of long-term antiretroviral therapy in people with HIV. Running of the v3.0 immunoSEQ assay took place at survey level. Clones were read by immunoSEQ multiplex PCR, and TCRdb kept only the in-frame ones, dropping some. The sample has about 21,000 clones; over 80% are singletons. The sequencing used unsorted PBMCs, collected roughly 4 years after starting antiretroviral therapy. These receptors originate from a man between 18 and 35 years old with HIV.

V and J are TRBV28 and TRBJ2-7; 8 bases agree with TRBD1. The CDR3 extends over 15 amino acids. Germline-derived CDR1 and CDR2 are MDHEN and SYDVKM. Trimming took 8 bases from V and 2 from J; bases not matched to a gene: 11. The CDR3 loop is CASSAGGRLAYEQYV. For the CDR3, the DNA is TGTGCCAGCTCGGCAGGGGGCCGGTTGGCCTACGAGCAGTACGTC.

The rearrangement uses TRBV19 and TRBJ1-5; D is unresolved. Trimming stripped 5 bases from V and 1 base from J, with 12 bases between. From germline, CDR1 is LNHDA and CDR2 SQIVND (reference sequence). The CDR3 has 15 amino acids. The DNA of the CDR3 is TGTGCCAGTAGTGAGGGCAGGAGGAGCAATCAGCCCCAGCATTTT. Protein sequence: CASSEGRRSNQPQHF. Full variable domain (rest looked up from reference TRBV19 and TRBJ1-5): DGGITQSPKYLFRKEGQNVTLSCEQNLNHDAMYWYRQDPGQGLRLIYYSQIVNDFQKGDIAEGYSVSREKKESFPLTVTSAQKNPTAFYLCASSEGRRSNQPQHFGDGTRLSIL.

This clone showed up just once. The chain is built from TRBV19 and TRBJ1-1, with no clear D. Germline CDR1 LNHDA, CDR2 SQIVND (reference sequence). CDR3 length equals 13 residues. Trimming shortened V by 8 bases and J by 7 bases, and 17 bases separated the two germline ends. The CDR3 DNA is TGTGCCAGTGGGTTCACCTCCGGCAGTGAAGCTTTCTTT. Translating gives CASGFTSGSEAFF.

V is TRBV5-1 and J is TRBJ2-1; a weak D match, TRBD1 (6 bases). This CDR3 is 16 amino acids long. Germline CDR1 reads SGHRS; CDR2 reads YFSETQ. V was trimmed by 4 bases and J by 0 bases, leaving 14 bases between them. Here the CDR3 DNA reads TGCGCCAGCAGCGTTGGACAGTTGAGCTCCTACAATGAGCAGTTCTTC. Translated: CASSVGQLSSYNEQFF.

CDR3 sequence (DNA): TGTGCCACCAGCATCCCTCCCCGGGGGACAGGGGCTAACTATGGCTACACCTTC. Translation: CATSIPPRGTGANYGYTF. The chain recombines TRBV15 with TRBJ1-2, with 10 bases identical to TRBD1. CDR1 and CDR2 (germline): LNHNV, YYDKDF (reference sequence). The V segment lost 4 bases and the J segment 0 bases; nucleotides outside the gene matches: 11. The CDR3 totals 18 residues.

The chain couples TRBV5-4 to TRBJ2-5; D is unclear. Germline CDR1 SGHNT, CDR2 YYREEE (reference sequence). The CDR3 length is 15 residues. Trimming cost V 0 bases and J 1 base, with 10 bases left between them. Here the CDR3 DNA reads TGTGCCAGCAGCTTGGCCACAACAGCCCAAGAGACCCAGTACTTC. Its protein product is CASSLATTAQETQYF.

The CDR3 DNA follows: TGTGCCAGCAGTCGCGACAGTACTGGAAACACCATATATTTT. Its translation is CASSRDSTGNTIYF. This sequence joins TRBV2 and TRBJ1-3; possible D gene TRBD1, 5 bases. Trimming pared 5 bases from V and 2 bases from J, leaving 10 bases between. The CDR3 sequence is 14 residues long. The germline gives CDR1 SNHLY, CDR2 FYNNEI.

The chain has TRBV19 and TRBJ1-3; D possibly corresponds to TRBD1 (5 bases). Germline assignment: CDR1 LNHDA and CDR2 SQIVND (reference sequence). This CDR3 spans 16 amino acids. V lost 3 bases to trimming and J lost 0 bases, with 12 bases between them. The CDR3 DNA is TGTGCCAGTAGTATTAAACAGGACTACTCTGGAAACACCATATATTTT. It yields the protein CASSIKQDYSGNTIYF. Together with reference TRBV19 and TRBJ1-3, the CDR3 gives the full variable domain: DGGITQSPKYLFRKEGQNVTLSCEQNLNHDAMYWYRQDPGQGLRLIYYSQIVNDFQKGDIAEGYSVSREKKESFPLTVTSAQKNPTAFYLCASSIKQDYSGNTIYFGEGSWLTVV.